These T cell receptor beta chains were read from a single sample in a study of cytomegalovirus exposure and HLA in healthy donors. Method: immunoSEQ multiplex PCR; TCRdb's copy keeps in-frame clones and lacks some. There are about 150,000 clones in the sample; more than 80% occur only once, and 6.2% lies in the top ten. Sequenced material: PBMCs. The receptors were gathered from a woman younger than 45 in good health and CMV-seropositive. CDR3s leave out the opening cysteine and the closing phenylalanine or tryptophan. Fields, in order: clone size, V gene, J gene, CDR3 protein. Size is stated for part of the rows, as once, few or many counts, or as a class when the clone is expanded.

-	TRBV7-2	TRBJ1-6	ASSLAQGASNSPLH
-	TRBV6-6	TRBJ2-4	ASTRGQNIQY
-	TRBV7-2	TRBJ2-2	ASSSGVTLPGELF
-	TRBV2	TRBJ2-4	ASSRGLAGNIQY
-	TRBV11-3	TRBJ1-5	ASSLAEWGTGVVNQPQH
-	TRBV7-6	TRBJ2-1	ASSETQGWDEQF
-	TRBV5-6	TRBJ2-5	ASSSPTRAETQY
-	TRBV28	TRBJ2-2	ASLERERHTGELF
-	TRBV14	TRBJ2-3	ASSQGVGGADTQY
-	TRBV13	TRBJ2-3	ASSHGTATDTQY
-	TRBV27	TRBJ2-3	ASSLVRAGNTDTQY
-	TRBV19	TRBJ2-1	ASSIDLYTSGYYNEQF
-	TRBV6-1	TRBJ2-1	ASSAPMTSPNEQF
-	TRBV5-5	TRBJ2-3	ASSFVAGADTQY
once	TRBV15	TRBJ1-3	ATSPPGTPGNTIY